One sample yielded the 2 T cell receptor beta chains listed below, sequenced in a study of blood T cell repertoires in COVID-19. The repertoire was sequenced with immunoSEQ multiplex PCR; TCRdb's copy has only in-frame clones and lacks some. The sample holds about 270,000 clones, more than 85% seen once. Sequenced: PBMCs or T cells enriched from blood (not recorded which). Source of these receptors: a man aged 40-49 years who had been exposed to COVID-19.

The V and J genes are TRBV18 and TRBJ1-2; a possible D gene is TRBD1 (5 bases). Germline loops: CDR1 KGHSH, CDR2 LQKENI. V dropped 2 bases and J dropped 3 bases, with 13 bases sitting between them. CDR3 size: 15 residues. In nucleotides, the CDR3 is TGTGCCAGCTCACCAGGGGCGGGAACAGACTATGGCTACACCTTC. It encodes CASSPGAGTDYGYTF.

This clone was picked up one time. Here the CDR3 reads CASSEVPGTGGAGGYTF. Here the CDR3 DNA reads TGTGCCAGCAGTGAAGTCCCAGGGACAGGGGGCGCGGGTGGCTACACCTTC. The genes are TRBV6-1 and TRBJ1-2; 12 positions agree with TRBD1. Germline V gene lookup returns CDR1 MNHNS and CDR2 SASEGT. This CDR3 has 17 residues. V lost 1 base and J lost 7; bases outside the gene matches: 10.